This T cell receptor beta chain was observed in a study of T cell responses to AZD1222 COVID-19 vaccine. The germline CDR1 and CDR2 sequences are MDHEN and SYDVKM. There are 15 residues in the CDR3. V dropped 3 bases and J dropped 3; count of bases not matched to a gene: 7. Method: immunoSEQ multiplex PCR; TCRdb's copy keeps in-frame clones and lacks some. This table has 72,000 or so clones, around 89% appearing once. This chain connects TRBV28 to TRBJ2-7; TRBD2 aligns across 8 bases. The material sequenced was peripheral blood, taken 28 days after the second AZD1222 dose. The receptor comes from an adult who received the AZD1222 COVID-19 vaccine. CDR3 in DNA: TGTGCCAGCAGTTTGGCAGCGGGAGAAGGCTACGAGCAGTACTTC. It codes for CASSLAAGEGYEQYF.